This TCR beta chain was sequenced in a study of T cell changes during pregnancy in multiple sclerosis (dated by TCRdb to the late 2010s). At the level of the whole study: In women with multiple sclerosis, the researchers looked at how the T cell repertoire shifted as pregnancy progressed.

From the cysteine through the phenylalanine, the CDR3 covers 13 amino acids. Only the CDR3 DNA is retained, 39 bases long and in frame from the first base. Relative to germline, V is 2 bases shorter and J is 7 bases shorter, with 11 bases between their ends. The germline V gene sets CDR1 to MNHNS and CDR2 to SASEGT. With regard to this clone: What antigen it recognizes has not been identified. Per-base qualities were not stored, and no clone one base away is much larger.

Library prep was done by the immunoSEQ multiplex PCR assay. Imported from immuneACCESS, the table was reduced by TCRdb to in-frame sequences with V and J called. These copies leave out some clones; in studies compared against another copy, an unresolved V gene accounts for under half, and the cause of the remainder is not known. This sample comprises approximately 73,000 clones, approximately 92% of them detected only once. In total, the top ten clones hold 0.21% of the sample. The clonotype was recovered from a female donor with multiple sclerosis, enrolled in a pregnancy study. The source was CD4+ T cells from peripheral blood mononuclear cells, collected before pregnancy. The rearrangement combines TRBV6-1 with TRBJ1-2; no D gene is confidently identified. Here is the DNA: TGTGCCAGCAGTGAACAGCCCCGGGGTGGCTACACCTTC. The resulting protein is CASSEQPRGGYTF.